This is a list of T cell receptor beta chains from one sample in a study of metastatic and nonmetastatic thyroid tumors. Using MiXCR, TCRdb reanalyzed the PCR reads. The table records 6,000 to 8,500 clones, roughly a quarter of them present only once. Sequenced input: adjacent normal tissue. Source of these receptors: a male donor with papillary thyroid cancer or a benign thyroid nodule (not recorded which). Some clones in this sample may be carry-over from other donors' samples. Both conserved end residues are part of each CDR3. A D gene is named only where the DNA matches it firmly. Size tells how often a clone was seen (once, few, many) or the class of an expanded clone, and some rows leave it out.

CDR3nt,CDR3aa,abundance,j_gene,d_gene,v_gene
TGTGCCAGCAGTCGTGGACAGTCCCTTGAAGCTTTCTTT,CASSRGQSLEAFF,medium-sized,TRBJ1-1,.,TRBV28
TGTGCCAGCAGTGAGATAGACGAGCAGTACTTC,CASSEIDEQYF,few,TRBJ2-7,.,TRBV6-1
TGTGCCAGCAGCCCAGTGGTAGGGACAGGGGGTACCTACGAGCAGTACTTC,CASSPVVGTGGTYEQYF,many,TRBJ2-7,TRBD1,TRBV11-1
TGTGCCACCAGTGATTTGTTGTTGGGGACCGGGGAGCTGTTTTTT,CATSDLLLGTGELFF,large,TRBJ2-2,.,TRBV24-1
TGTGCCAGCAGCGTAGGGGGCGCATTGTACGAGCAGTACTTC,CASSVGGALYEQYF,.,TRBJ2-7,.,TRBV9
TGCGCCAGCAGCCCTGAGGGGGCGGACGGGCAGTACTTC,CASSPEGADGQYF,medium-sized,TRBJ2-7,TRBD1,TRBV4-3
TGTGCCAGCGGTCCTTGGGGGGGGACTGAAGCTTTCTTT,CASGPWGGTEAFF,medium-sized,TRBJ1-1,.,TRBV11-1
TGTGCCAGCATTAGGGATTTTGGAAGCACAGATGTGCAGTATTTT,CASIRDFGSTDVQYF,few,TRBJ2-3,.,TRBV2
TGCGCCAGCAGGCAGGGCAATCAGCCCCAGCATTTT,CASRQGNQPQHF,medium-sized,TRBJ1-5,.,TRBV10-1
TGTGCCAGCAGCCACCTAGAGGGACTAGCGGGAGAGAATGAGCAGTTCTTC,CASSHLEGLAGENEQFF,.,TRBJ2-1,TRBD2,TRBV16
TGCGCCAGCAGCCAAGGAATAGCGGGCTCCTACGAGCAGTACTTC,CASSQGIAGSYEQYF,few,TRBJ2-7,TRBD2,TRBV4-3
TGTGCCAGAAATGGACAGGGTAGGTGGAATGAGCAGTTCTTC,CARNGQGRWNEQFF,medium-sized,TRBJ2-1,TRBD1,TRBV19
TGCGCCAGCAGCTTGCGGGGGGGACTAAGAGAGGATACGCAGTATTTT,CASSLRGGLREDTQYF,.,TRBJ2-3,TRBD2,TRBV5-1
TGCAGTGCTAGGTCAACTTCGATAAAAGATGGCTACACCTTC,CSARSTSIKDGYTF,.,TRBJ1-2,.,TRBV20-1
TGTGCCAGCAGCTTCCCGACGGAAGAGACCCAGTACTTC,CASSFPTEETQYF,medium-sized,TRBJ2-5,.,TRBV7-9
TGTGCCAGCAGCTTAATCCCTCACGAGCAGTACTTC,CASSLIPHEQYF,large,TRBJ2-7,.,TRBV7-9
TGCAGTGCTAGGCTAGCGGGCACAGATACGCAGTATTTT,CSARLAGTDTQYF,medium-sized,TRBJ2-3,TRBD2,TRBV20-1
TGTGCCAGCAGTTACTACAGGGGGCAAGAGACCCAGTACTTC,CASSYYRGQETQYF,few,TRBJ2-5,TRBD1,TRBV6-5
TGTGCCAGCAGCCAAGGGTGGGGGGCACTGCAGGCCCTCCACTTT,CASSQGWGALQALHF,many,TRBJ1-6,.,TRBV3-1
TGCAGTGCTAGAGTCCGGACTAGCGGGAGTGGTGAGCAGTTCTTC,CSARVRTSGSGEQFF,.,TRBJ2-1,TRBD2,TRBV20-1
TGTGCCAGCAGGGGAGAACGAGAGACCCAGTACTTC,CASRGERETQYF,.,TRBJ2-5,.,TRBV28
TGTGCCAGCAGTTTGACCGTCGGGACTGGGGGCACCGGTGAGCTGTTTTTT,CASSLTVGTGGTGELFF,.,TRBJ2-2,.,TRBV12-3/TRBV12-4
TGTGCCTGGAGTGTACTGGGGAAAGAGACCCAGTACTTC,CAWSVLGKETQYF,.,TRBJ2-5,.,TRBV30
TGCAGTGCTGCCGTGTCTGGGGCCAACGTCCTGACTTTC,CSAAVSGANVLTF,.,TRBJ2-6,.,TRBV20-1
TGTGCCAGTAGTGAAGGTCTAGCGCAGGGCCAGGGCTCCTACGAGCAGTACTTC,CASSEGLAQGQGSYEQYF,few,TRBJ2-7,.,TRBV6-4
TGTGCCAGCAGTTTCTCGGGAGGGGATGGCTACACCTTC,CASSFSGGDGYTF,few,TRBJ1-2,.,TRBV12-3/TRBV12-4
TGCAGTGCTCCATTCGAGGAGAGCTCCTATAATTCACCCCTCCACTTT,CSAPFEESSYNSPLHF,once,TRBJ1-6,.,TRBV20-1
TGTGCCAGCAGTGCCCTTCTCTACGAGCAGTACTTC,CASSALLYEQYF,.,TRBJ2-7,.,TRBV6-1
TGTGCCAGCAGACCGGGACTAGCGGGAGACACCCAAGGGGAGACCCAGTACTTC,CASRPGLAGDTQGETQYF,.,TRBJ2-5,TRBD2,TRBV12-3/TRBV12-4
TGTGCCAGCAGCTTGGAGACAGGGCTAACTGGCTACACCTTC,CASSLETGLTGYTF,.,TRBJ1-2,TRBD1,TRBV5-6
TGTGCCAGCAGTTCCCTCCTCGGCGGAGATACGCAGTATTTT,CASSSLLGGDTQYF,medium-sized,TRBJ2-3,.,TRBV27
TGCGCCAGCAGCCAAGATGCAGCGGGAGGGCCGACAGATACGCAGTATTTT,CASSQDAAGGPTDTQYF,.,TRBJ2-3,TRBD2,TRBV4-1
TGTGCCAGCAGCAGTGCCGGGACAGGTTTTCGTCTAGCGGGGGACGAGCAGTACTTC,CASSSAGTGFRLAGDEQYF,.,TRBJ2-7,TRBD2,TRBV11-2
TGCAGTGCTAGAGCGGACTCAATGGGTTTACAAGTTGAGCAGTTCTTC,CSARADSMGLQVEQFF,few,TRBJ2-1,.,TRBV20-1
TGTGCCAGCAGTGCACAGGGTTCTAACTATGGCTACACCTTC,CASSAQGSNYGYTF,few,TRBJ1-2,.,TRBV2
TGTGCCAGCAGTGTTGGACAGGCCCACGAGCAGTACTTC,CASSVGQAHEQYF,.,TRBJ2-7,TRBD1,TRBV6-1
TGTGCCAGCAGCTGGGGGTACGAGCAGTACTTC,CASSWGYEQYF,medium-sized,TRBJ2-7,.,TRBV5-5
TGCAGCGTGTCGCGGGGATGGCCCAATGAGCAGCTCTTC,CSVSRGWPNEQLF,few,TRBJ2-1,.,TRBV29-1
TGCAGTGCTAGAGATCAGGGAGGTGCCAACACTGAAGCTTTCTTT,CSARDQGGANTEAFF,medium-sized,TRBJ1-1,.,TRBV20-1
TGTGGGTGGAAGAGAACCGGGACCTACACCGGGGAGCTGTTTTTT,CGWKRTGTYTGELFF,.,TRBJ2-2,.,TRBV6-1
TGTGCTAGTGCCCCGATGACTCGCGGGAGTGGGAGGGGGGGGCGGAAAAAGACCCAGTACTTC,CASAPMTRGSGRGGRKKTQYF,.,TRBJ2-5,.,TRBV12-5
TGCAGTGGGGGGCTAGCGGATGGGTCCTACAATGAGCAGTTCTTC,CSGGLADGSYNEQFF,medium-sized,TRBJ2-1,.,TRBV20-1
TGTGCCATCAGTGTGGGACCCTGGTGCGAGCAGTACTTC,CAISVGPWCEQYF,few,TRBJ2-7,.,TRBV10-3
TGTGCCAGCAGTGAAAGTCCGGGGAATGAGCAGTTCTTC,CASSESPGNEQFF,.,TRBJ2-1,.,TRBV25-1
TGCAGCGCGACAGGGATCGAGAGCTCCTACGAGCAGTACTTC,CSATGIESSYEQYF,.,TRBJ2-7,TRBD1,TRBV29-1
TGTGCCAGCAATAAAGGGACATCGCACTTTGACGCTGAAGCTTTCTTT,CASNKGTSHFDAEAFF,.,TRBJ1-1,.,TRBV6-1
TGCGCCAGCAGCCAGCAGGGGGCGAGCAATCAGCCCCAGCATTTT,CASSQQGASNQPQHF,medium-sized,TRBJ1-5,TRBD1,TRBV4-1
TGTGCCTGGAAGACAGGGAATCAGCCCCAGCATTTT,CAWKTGNQPQHF,few,TRBJ1-5,TRBD1,TRBV30
TGTGCCAGCAGTCCCGGGGGGCACGAGCAGTACTTC,CASSPGGHEQYF,.,TRBJ2-7,.,TRBV28
TGCAGTGCTATCTCGGGGGCTAGCACAGATACGCAGTATTTT,CSAISGASTDTQYF,many,TRBJ2-3,.,TRBV20-1
TGCAGTGCTATGGGACATCTGGGAGGGGACACTGAAGCTTTCTTT,CSAMGHLGGDTEAFF,.,TRBJ1-1,.,TRBV20-1
TGTGCCAGCAGTTTGACGACAGCCTCCTACGAGCAGTACTTC,CASSLTTASYEQYF,.,TRBJ2-7,.,TRBV27
TGTGCCAGCTCTATCGGACTAGCGCCCCAACCGGGCACAGATACGCAGTATTTT,CASSIGLAPQPGTDTQYF,medium-sized,TRBJ2-3,TRBD2,TRBV11-3
TGTGCCAGCAGCCAAGATAATCTAGCGGGAGTCAGAGAGCAGTTCTTC,CASSQDNLAGVREQFF,.,TRBJ2-1,TRBD2,TRBV4-2
TGTGCCAGCAGGCTCCGGATTACTCAGCCCCAGCATTTT,CASRLRITQPQHF,.,TRBJ1-5,.,TRBV28
TGCGCCAGCAGCGTCCCCATAGGGGAAGGAGCAGATACGCAGTATTTT,CASSVPIGEGADTQYF,few,TRBJ2-3,.,TRBV5-1
TGTGCCAGCAGCTCCGAGGGAGGATTGGGGCAGTACTTC,CASSSEGGLGQYF,few,TRBJ2-7,.,TRBV12-3/TRBV12-4
TGTGCCAGCAGTCCTGAGGGGAACACTGAAGCTTTCTTT,CASSPEGNTEAFF,.,TRBJ1-1,.,TRBV27
TGCAGTAGGACTAGCGGGTATGAGCAGTTCTTC,CSRTSGYEQFF,medium-sized,TRBJ2-1,TRBD2,TRBV20-1
TGTGCCAGCAGGCCCCCGGGACAACATAATTCACCCCTCCACTTT,CASRPPGQHNSPLHF,few,TRBJ1-6,.,TRBV6-1